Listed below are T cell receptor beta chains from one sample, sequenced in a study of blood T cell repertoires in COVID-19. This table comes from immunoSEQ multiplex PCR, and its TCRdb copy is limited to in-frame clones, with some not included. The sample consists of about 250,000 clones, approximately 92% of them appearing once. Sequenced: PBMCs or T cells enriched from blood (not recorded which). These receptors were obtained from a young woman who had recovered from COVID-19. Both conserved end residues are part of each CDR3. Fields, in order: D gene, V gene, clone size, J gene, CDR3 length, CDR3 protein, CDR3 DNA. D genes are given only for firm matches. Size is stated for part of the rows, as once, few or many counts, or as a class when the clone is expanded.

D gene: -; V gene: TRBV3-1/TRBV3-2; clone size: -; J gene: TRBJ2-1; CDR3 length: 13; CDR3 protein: CASSLDTYNEQFF; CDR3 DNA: TGTGCCAGCAGCCTTGACACCTACAATGAGCAGTTCTTC
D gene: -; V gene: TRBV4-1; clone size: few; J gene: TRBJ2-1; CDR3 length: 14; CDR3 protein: CASSQEGTDNEQFF; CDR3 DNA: TGCGCCAGCAGCCAAGAAGGGACTGACAATGAGCAGTTCTTC
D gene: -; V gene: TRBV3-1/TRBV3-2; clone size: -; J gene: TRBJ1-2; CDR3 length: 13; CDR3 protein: CASSPSYPYGYTF; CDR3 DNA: TGTGCCAGCAGCCCGTCGTATCCGTATGGCTACACCTTC
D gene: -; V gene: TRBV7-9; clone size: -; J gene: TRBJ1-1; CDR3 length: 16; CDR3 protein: CASSPRGEGRSTEAFF; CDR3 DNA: TGTGCCAGCAGTCCCCGGGGGGAGGGGAGGAGCACTGAAGCTTTCTTT
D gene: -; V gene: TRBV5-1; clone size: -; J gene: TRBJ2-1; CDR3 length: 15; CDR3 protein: CASGTGAGFYNEQFF; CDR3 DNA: TGCGCCAGCGGTACAGGGGCGGGGTTCTACAATGAGCAGTTCTTC
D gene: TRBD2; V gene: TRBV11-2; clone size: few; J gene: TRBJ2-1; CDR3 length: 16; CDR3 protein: CASSHGTSGGRGEQFF; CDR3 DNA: TGTGCCAGCAGCCACGGGACTAGCGGGGGACGCGGGGAGCAGTTCTTC
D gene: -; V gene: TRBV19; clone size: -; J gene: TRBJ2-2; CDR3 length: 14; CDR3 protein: CASASRQNTGELFF; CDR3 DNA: TGTGCCAGTGCCTCACGACAGAACACCGGGGAGCTGTTTTTT
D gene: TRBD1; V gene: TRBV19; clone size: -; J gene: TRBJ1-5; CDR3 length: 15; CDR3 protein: CASSGTGGQRQPQHF; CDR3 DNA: TGTGCCAGTAGCGGGACAGGGGGCCAGCGACAGCCCCAGCATTTT
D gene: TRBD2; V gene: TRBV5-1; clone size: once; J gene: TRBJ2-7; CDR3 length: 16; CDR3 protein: CASSPRVAGLSYEQYF; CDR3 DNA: TGCGCCAGCAGCCCTCGGGTAGCGGGACTCTCCTACGAGCAGTACTTC
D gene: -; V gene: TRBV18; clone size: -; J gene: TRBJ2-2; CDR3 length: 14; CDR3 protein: CASSPGQATGELFF; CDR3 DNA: TGTGCCAGCTCACCAGGGCAGGCCACCGGGGAGCTGTTTTTT
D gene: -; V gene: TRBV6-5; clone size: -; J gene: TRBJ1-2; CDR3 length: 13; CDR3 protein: CASSPRTVYGYTF; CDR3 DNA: TGTGCCAGCAGTCCCCGGACAGTTTATGGCTACACCTTC
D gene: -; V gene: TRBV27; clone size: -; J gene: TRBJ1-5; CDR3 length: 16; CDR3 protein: CASTPRGGLSNQPQHF; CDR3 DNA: TGTGCCAGCACCCCCAGAGGGGGTTTGAGCAATCAGCCCCAGCATTTT
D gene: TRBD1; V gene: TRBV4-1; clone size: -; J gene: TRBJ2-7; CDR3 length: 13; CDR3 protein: CASSQGQNYEQYF; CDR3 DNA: TGCGCCAGCAGCCAGGGACAGAACTACGAGCAGTACTTC
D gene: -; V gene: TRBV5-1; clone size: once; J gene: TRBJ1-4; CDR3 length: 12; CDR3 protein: CASSGQSEKLFF; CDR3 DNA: TGCGCCAGCAGCGGACAGAGTGAAAAACTGTTTTTT
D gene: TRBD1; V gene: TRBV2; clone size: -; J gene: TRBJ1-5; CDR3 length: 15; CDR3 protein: CASSGNRGSNQPQHF; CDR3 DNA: TGTGCCAGCAGTGGAAACAGGGGTAGCAATCAGCCCCAGCATTTT
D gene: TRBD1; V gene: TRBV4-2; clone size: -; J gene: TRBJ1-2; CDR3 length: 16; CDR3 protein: CASSQDGDRGYYGYTF; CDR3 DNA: TGTGCCAGCAGCCAAGATGGGGACAGGGGTTACTATGGCTACACCTTC
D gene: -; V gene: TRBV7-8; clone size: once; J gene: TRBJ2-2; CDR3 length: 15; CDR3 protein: CASSLEVGDTGELFF; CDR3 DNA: TGTGCCAGCAGCTTAGAGGTGGGAGACACCGGGGAGCTGTTTTTT
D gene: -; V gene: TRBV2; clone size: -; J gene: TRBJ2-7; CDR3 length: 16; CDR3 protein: CASSAPLAPWFYEQYF; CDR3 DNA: TGTGCCAGCAGTGCCCCTTTGGCCCCCTGGTTCTACGAGCAGTACTTC
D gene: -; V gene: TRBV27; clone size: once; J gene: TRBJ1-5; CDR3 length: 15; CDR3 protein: CASSLEGYSNQPQHF; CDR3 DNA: TGTGCCAGCAGTTTGGAGGGATATAGCAATCAGCCCCAGCATTTT
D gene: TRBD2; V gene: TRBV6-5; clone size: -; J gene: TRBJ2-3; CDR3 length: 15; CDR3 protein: CASSTLAGTADTQYF; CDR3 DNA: TGTGCCAGCAGTACCCTAGCGGGGACCGCAGATACGCAGTATTTT
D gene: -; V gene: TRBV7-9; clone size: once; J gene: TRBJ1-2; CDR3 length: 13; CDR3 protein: CASSLGTAYGYTF; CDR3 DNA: TGTGCCAGCAGCTTAGGGACAGCCTATGGCTACACCTTC
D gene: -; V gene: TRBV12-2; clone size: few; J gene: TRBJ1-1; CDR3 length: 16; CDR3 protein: CASRLEFTGKLTEAFF; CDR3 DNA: TGTGCAAGTCGCTTGGAATTCACCGGGAAGTTGACTGAAGCTTTCTTT
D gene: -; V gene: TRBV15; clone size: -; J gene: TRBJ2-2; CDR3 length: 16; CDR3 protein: CATSPRTTGWAGELFF; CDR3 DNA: TGTGCCACCAGCCCGCGCACAACAGGGTGGGCCGGGGAGCTGTTTTTT
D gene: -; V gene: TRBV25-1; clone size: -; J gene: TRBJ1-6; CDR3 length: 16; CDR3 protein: CASSPAAGSYNSPLHF; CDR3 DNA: TGTGCCAGCAGTCCTGCCGCAGGCTCCTATAATTCACCCCTCCACTTT
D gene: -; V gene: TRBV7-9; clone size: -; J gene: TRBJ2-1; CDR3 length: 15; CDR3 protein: CASSPQGVANHEQFF; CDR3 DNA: TGTGCCAGCAGCCCCCAAGGGGTGGCTAATCATGAGCAGTTCTTC
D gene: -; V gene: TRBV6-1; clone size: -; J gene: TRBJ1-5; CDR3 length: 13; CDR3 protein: CASSDGGFQPQHF; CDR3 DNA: TGTGCCAGCAGTGATGGAGGGTTCCAGCCCCAGCATTTT
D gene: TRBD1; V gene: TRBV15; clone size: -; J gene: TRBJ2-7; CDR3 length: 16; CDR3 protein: CATSRGRDSGSYEQYF; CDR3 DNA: TGTGCCACCAGCAGAGGACGGGACAGTGGCTCCTACGAGCAGTACTTC
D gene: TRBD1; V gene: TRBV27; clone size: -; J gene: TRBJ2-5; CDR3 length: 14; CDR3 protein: CASSPGTGRVTQYF; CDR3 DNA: TGTGCCAGCAGCCCGGGGACAGGGAGGGTGACCCAGTACTTC
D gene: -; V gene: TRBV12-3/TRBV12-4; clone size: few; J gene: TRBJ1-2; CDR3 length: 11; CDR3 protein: CASSNRAGYTF; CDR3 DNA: TGTGCCAGCAGTAACAGGGCCGGCTACACCTTC
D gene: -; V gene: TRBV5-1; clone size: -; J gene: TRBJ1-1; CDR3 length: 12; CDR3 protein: CASSEGGPEAFF; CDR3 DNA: TGCGCCAGCAGCGAGGGTGGGCCTGAAGCTTTCTTT
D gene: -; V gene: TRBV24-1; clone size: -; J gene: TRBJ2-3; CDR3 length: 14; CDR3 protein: CATSDRVGTDTQYF; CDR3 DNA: TGTGCCACCAGTGATCGGGTTGGTACAGATACGCAGTATTTT
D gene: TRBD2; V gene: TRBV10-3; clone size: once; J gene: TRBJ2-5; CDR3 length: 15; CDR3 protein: CAISESWRGQETQYF; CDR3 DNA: TGTGCCATCAGTGAGTCGTGGCGGGGGCAAGAGACCCAGTACTTC
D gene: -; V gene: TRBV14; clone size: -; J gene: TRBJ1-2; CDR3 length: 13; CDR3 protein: CASSQGHNYGYTF; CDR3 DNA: TGTGCCAGCAGCCAGGGACATAACTATGGCTACACCTTC
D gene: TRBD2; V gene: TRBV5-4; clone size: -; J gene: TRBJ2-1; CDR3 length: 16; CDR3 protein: CASSWSAGGPYNEQFF; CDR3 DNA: TGTGCCAGCAGCTGGTCGGCGGGGGGGCCCTACAATGAGCAGTTCTTC
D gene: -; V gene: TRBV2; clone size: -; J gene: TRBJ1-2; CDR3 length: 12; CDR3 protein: CASRESGYGYTF; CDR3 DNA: TGTGCCAGCAGGGAATCAGGGTATGGCTACACCTTC
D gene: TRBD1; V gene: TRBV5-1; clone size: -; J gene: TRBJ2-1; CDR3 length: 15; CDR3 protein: CASSLVTGSTNEQFF; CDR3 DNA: TGCGCCAGCAGCTTGGTGACAGGGTCAACCAATGAGCAGTTCTTC
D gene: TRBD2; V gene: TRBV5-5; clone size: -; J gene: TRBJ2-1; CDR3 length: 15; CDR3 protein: CASSLGLAVYHEQFF; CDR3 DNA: TGTGCCAGCAGCTTGGGACTAGCGGTCTATCATGAGCAGTTCTTC
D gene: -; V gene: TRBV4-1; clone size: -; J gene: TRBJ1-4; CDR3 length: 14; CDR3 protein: CASSGPPTNEKLFF; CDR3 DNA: TGCGCCAGCAGCGGGCCTCCAACTAATGAAAAACTGTTTTTT
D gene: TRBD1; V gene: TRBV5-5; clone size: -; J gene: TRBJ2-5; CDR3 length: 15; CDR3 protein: CASSSGQGLGETQYF; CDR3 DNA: TGTGCCAGCAGCAGTGGACAGGGGTTGGGAGAGACCCAGTACTTC
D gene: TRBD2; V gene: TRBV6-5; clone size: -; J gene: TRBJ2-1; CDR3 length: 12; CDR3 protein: CASSSGGDEQFF; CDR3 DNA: TGTGCCAGCAGCTCTGGGGGGGATGAGCAGTTCTTC
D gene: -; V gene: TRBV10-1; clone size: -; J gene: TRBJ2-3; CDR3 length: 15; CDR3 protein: CASSETLVGTDTQYF; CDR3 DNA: TGCGCCAGCAGTGAGACGTTAGTTGGCACAGATACGCAGTATTTT
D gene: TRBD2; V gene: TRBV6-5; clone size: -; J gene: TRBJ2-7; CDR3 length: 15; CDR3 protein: CASSPTSGDPLEQYF; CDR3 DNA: TGTGCCAGCAGTCCTACTAGCGGGGACCCTCTAGAGCAGTACTTC
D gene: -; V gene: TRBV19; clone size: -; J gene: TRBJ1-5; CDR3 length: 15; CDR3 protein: CASSIGSGSNQPQHF; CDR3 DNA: TGTGCCAGTAGTATAGGGTCCGGTAGCAATCAGCCCCAGCATTTT
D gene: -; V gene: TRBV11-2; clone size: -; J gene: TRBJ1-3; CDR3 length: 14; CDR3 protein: CASSLAGFGNTIYF; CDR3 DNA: TGTGCCAGCAGCTTAGCAGGGTTTGGAAACACCATATATTTT
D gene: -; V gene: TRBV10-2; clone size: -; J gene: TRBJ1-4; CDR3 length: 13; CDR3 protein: CASRDISNEKLFF; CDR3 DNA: TGCGCCAGCAGAGACATATCAAATGAAAAACTGTTTTTT
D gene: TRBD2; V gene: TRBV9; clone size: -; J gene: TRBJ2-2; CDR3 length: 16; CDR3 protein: CASSASGGTNTGELFF; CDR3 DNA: TGTGCCAGCAGCGCCAGCGGGGGGACGAACACCGGGGAGCTGTTTTTT
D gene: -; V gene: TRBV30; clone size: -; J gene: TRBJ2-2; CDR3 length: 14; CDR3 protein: CAWTSDRVTGELFF; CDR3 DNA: TGTGCCTGGACCTCGGACAGAGTCACCGGGGAGCTGTTTTTT
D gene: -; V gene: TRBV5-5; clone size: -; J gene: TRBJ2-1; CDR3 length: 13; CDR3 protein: CASSPAISNEQFF; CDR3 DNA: TGTGCCAGCAGTCCCGCGATCTCGAATGAGCAGTTCTTC
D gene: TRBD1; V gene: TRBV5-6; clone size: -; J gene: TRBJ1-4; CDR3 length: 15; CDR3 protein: CASSPGDRSNEKLFF; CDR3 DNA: TGTGCCAGCAGCCCCGGGGACAGGTCTAATGAAAAACTGTTTTTT
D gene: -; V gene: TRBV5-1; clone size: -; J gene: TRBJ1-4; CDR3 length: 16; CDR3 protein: CASSLEVRAGREKLFF; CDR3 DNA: TGCGCCAGCAGCTTGGAGGTACGGGCCGGGAGAGAAAAACTGTTTTTT
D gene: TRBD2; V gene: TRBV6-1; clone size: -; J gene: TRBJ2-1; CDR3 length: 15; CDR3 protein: CASSESAGGLAEQFF; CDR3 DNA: TGTGCCAGCAGTGAATCAGCGGGGGGGTTGGCTGAGCAGTTCTTC
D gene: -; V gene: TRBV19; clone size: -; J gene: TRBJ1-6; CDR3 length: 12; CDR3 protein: CASSLGQSPLHF; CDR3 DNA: TGTGCCAGTAGTCTAGGACAGTCACCCCTCCACTTT
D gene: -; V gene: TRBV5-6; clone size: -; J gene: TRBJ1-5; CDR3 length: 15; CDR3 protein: CASSNGPGNNQPQHF; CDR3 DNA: TGTGCCAGCAGCAATGGCCCAGGAAACAATCAGCCCCAGCATTTT
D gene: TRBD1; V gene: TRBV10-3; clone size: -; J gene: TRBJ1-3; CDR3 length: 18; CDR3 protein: CAISRTPPTGLSGNTIYF; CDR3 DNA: TGTGCCATCAGTCGTACCCCGCCGACAGGGCTCTCTGGAAACACCATATATTTT
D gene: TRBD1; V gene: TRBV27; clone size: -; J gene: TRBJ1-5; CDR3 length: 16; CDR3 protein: CASSLSTGQGNQPQHF; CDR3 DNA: TGTGCCAGCAGTTTATCGACGGGACAGGGGAATCAGCCCCAGCATTTT
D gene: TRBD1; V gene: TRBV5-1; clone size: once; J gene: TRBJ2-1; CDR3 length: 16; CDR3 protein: CASSLGYGTAHNEQFF; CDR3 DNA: TGCGCCAGCAGCTTGGGTTATGGGACAGCCCACAATGAGCAGTTCTTC
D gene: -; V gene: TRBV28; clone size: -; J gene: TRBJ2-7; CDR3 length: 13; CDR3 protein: CASSGPGAREQYF; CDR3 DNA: TGTGCCAGCAGTGGCCCAGGGGCGCGGGAGCAGTACTTC
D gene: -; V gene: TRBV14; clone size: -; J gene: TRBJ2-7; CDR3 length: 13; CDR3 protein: CASSQLDRYEQYF; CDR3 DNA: TGTGCCAGCAGCCAACTCGACAGGTACGAGCAGTACTTC